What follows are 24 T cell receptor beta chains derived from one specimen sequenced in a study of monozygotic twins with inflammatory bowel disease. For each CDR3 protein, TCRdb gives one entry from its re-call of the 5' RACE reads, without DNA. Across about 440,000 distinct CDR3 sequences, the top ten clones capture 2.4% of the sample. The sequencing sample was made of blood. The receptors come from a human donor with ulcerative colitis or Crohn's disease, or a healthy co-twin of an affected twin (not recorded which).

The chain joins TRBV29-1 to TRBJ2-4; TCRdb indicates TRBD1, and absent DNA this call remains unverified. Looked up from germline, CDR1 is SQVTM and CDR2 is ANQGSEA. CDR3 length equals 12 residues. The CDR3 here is CSGAITGEYQYF.

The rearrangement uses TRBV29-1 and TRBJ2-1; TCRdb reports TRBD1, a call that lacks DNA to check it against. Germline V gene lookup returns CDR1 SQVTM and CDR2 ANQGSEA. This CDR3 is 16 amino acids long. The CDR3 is CSVVPILPSSYNEQFF.

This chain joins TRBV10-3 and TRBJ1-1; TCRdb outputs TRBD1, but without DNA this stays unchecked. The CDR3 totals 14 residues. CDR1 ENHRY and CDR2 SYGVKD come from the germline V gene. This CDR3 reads CAIGVGEMNTEAFF.

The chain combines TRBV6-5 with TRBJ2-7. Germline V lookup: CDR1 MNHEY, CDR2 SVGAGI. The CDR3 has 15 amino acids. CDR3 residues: CASSYLLSLTNEQYF.

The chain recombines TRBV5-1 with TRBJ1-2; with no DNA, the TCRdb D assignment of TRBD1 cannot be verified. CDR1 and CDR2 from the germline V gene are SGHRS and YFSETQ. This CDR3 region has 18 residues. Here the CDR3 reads CASSLDMTGTTNDYGYTF.

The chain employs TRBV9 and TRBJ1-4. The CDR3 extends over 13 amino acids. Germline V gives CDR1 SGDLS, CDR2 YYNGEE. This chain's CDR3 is CASSVALQGRLFF.

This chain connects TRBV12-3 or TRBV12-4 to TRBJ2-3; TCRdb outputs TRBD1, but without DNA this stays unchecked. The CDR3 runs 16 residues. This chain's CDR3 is CASERDPGGGGDTQYF.

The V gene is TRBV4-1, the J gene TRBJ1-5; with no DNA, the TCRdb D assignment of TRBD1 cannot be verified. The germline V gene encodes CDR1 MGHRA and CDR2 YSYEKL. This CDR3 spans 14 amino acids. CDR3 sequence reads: CASSQVPRVQPQHF.

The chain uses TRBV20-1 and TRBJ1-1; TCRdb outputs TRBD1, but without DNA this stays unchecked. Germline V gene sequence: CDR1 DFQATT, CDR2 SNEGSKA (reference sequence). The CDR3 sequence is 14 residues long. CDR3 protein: CSAPDGGANTEAFF.

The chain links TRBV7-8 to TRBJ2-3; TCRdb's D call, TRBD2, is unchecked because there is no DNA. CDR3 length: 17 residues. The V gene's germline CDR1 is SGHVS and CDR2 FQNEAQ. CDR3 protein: CASSSGGGREHTDTQYF.

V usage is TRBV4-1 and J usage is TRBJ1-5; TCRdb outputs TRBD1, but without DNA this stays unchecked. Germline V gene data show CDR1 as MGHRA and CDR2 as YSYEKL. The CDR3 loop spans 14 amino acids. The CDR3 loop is CASSQVGGQQPQHF.

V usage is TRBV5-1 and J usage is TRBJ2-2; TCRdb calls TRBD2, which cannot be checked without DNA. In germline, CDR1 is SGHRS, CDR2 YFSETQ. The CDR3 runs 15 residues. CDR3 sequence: CASSLLASGTGELFF.

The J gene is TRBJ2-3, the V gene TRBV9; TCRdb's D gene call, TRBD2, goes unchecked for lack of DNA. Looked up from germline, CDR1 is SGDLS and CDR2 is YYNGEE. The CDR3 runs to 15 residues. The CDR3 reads CASSVGLAQVDTQYF.

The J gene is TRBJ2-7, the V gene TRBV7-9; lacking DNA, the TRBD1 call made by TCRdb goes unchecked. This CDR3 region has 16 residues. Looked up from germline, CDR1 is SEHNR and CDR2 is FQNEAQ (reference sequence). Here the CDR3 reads CASSPNPQGAGYEQYF.

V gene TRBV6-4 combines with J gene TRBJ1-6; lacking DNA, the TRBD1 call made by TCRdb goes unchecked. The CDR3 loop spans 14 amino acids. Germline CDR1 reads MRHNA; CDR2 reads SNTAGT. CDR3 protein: CASSVEQGISPLHF.

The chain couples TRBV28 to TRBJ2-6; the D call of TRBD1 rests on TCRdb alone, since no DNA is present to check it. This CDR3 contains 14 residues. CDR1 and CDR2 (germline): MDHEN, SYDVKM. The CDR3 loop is CATRDHSGANVLTF.

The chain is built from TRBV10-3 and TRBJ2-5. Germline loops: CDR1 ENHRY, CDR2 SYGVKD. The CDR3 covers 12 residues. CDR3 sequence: CAIGKPQETQYF.

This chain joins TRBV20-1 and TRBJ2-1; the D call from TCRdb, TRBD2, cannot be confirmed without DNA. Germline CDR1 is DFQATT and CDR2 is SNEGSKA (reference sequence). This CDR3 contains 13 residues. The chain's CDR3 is CCALGLAGGEQFF.

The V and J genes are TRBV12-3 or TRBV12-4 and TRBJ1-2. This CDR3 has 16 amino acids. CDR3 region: CASSRREGRRHYGYTF.

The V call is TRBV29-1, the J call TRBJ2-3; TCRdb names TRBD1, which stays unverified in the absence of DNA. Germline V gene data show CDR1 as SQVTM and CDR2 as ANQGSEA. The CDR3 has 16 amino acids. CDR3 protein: CSVQKGRDRGTDTQYF.

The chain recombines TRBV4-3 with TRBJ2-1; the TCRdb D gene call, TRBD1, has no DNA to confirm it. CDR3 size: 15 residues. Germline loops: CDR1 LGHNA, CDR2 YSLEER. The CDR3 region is CASSQETGVGTEQFF.

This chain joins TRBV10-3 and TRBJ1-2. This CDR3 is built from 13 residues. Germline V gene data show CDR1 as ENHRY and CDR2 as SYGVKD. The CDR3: CAISESTDYGYTF.

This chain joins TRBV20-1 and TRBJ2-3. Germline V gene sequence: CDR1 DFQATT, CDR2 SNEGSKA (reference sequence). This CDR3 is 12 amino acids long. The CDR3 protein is CSASREADTQYF.

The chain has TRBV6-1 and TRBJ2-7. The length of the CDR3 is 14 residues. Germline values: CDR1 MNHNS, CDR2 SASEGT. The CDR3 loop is CASVLAQLAYEQYF.